The clone carrying this TCR beta chain was counted a few times. What it recognizes is unknown. Germline assignment: CDR1 SQVTM and CDR2 ANQGSEA. With 5 bases removed from V and 2 bases from J, the gap between germline ends came to 14 bases. CDR3 length equals 14 residues. Sequenced material consisted of expressed TCRB transcripts (all of the isolated RNA was reverse transcribed). The read count averaged roughly 4 million across naive, central memory and regulatory T cell samples. This table comes from immunoSEQ multiplex PCR, and its TCRdb copy is limited to in-frame clones, with some not included. The table shows 200,000 to 300,000 clones, with roughly 20% occurring only once. The data belong to a study of beta chain features in type 1 diabetes. Study-wide background: Sorted cells, 107,917,701 in number, were examined across all samples. The study's findings and limits: Type 1 diabetes patients had TCRB CDR3s that were shorter (moderately but significantly so) in all four CD4+ subsets. Insertion counts at VDJ junctions were lower in type 1 diabetes patients, who also showed more deletions there.

This chain connects TRBV29-1 to TRBJ2-3; the D gene is possibly TRBD1 (6 bases). This clonotype was sampled from a woman in her forties with type 1 diabetes. Sequenced material: naive CD4+ T cells from blood. The CDR3 DNA sequence: TGCAGCGTTCCCAGGGGCGAGGTCACAGATACGCAGTATTTT. It codes for CSVPRGEVTDTQYF.